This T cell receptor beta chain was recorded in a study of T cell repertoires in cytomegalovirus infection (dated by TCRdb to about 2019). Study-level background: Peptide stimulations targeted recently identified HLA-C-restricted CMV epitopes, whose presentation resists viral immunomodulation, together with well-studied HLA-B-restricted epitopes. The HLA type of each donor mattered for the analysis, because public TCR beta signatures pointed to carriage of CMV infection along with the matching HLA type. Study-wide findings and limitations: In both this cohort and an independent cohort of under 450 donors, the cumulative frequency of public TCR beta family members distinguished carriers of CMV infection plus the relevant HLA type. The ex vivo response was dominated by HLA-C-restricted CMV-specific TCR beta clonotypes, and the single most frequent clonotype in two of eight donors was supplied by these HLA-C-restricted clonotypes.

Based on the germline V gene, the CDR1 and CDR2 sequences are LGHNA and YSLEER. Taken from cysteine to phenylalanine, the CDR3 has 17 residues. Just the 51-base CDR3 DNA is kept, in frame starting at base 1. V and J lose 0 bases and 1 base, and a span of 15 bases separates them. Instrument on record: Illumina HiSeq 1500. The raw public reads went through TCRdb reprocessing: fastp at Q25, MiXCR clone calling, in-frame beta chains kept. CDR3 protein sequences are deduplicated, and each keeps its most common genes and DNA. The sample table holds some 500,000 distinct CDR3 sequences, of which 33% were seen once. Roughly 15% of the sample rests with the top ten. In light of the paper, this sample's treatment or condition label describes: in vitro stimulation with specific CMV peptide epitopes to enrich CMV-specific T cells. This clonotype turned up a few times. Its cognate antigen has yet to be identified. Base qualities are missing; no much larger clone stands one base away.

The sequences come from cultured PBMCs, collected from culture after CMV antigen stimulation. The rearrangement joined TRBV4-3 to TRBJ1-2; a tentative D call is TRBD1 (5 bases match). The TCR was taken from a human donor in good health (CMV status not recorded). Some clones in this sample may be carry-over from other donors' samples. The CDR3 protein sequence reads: CASSQDLLSTDNYGYTF. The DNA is TGCGCCAGCAGCCAAGATCTCCTATCGACAGATAACTATGGCTACACCTTC.